The 17 T cell receptor beta chains below were found in one sample sequenced in a study of blood T cell repertoires in COVID-19. Profiled with immunoSEQ multiplex PCR; TCRdb holds only in-frame clones, not every one. The table includes approximately 440,000 clones, approximately 88% detected once. The sequencing sample was made of peripheral blood. The receptors derive from a woman aged 50 to 65 with COVID-19, enrolled during active disease.

This clone occurred a few times. The chain links TRBV6-5 to TRBJ2-7; TRBD1 matches 8 bases. The V gene's germline CDR1 is MNHEY and CDR2 SVGAGI. Trimming removed 6 bases from V and 2 bases from J; junction bases left unmatched: 6. The CDR3 covers 14 residues. The CDR3 DNA is TGTGCCAGCAGGACCGGACAGGGCACCTACGAGCAGTACTTC. Protein product: CASRTGQGTYEQYF.

The rearrangement uses TRBV28 and TRBJ2-2, with a tentative D call TRBD2 (6 bases). Per the germline V gene, CDR1 is MDHEN and CDR2 is SYDVKM. The length of the CDR3 is 15 residues. V was pared by 5 bases and J by 8 bases, with 18 bases between. The CDR3 coding sequence is TGTGCCAGCAGTATCACCCGAATCGGGGGAGGGGAGCTGTTTTTT. This translates into CASSITRIGGGELFF.

The CDR3: CASASFDSSRQYF. The CDR3 DNA is TGTGCCAGCGCGAGCTTCGACAGTTCAAGGCAGTACTTC. The gene calls are TRBV12-3 or TRBV12-4 and TRBJ2-7; possibly TRBD1 for D (5 bases). The V end lost 8 bases, the J end lost 9 bases, and 20 bases lay between the germline ends. This CDR3 has 13 residues.

The chain joins TRBV19 to TRBJ2-3; the match to TRBD2 covers 10 bases. The CDR3 is 16 residues long. V lost 4 bases to trimming and J lost 6 bases; unmatched junction nucleotides: 10. Germline V lookup: CDR1 LNHDA, CDR2 SQIVND (reference sequence). This CDR3 is CASSTPAAGGLDTQYF. The CDR3, as DNA: TGTGCCAGTAGTACCCCCGCAGCGGGGGGGCTGGATACGCAGTATTTT. The variable domain in full, completed from reference TRBV19 and TRBJ2-3, reads DGGITQSPKYLFRKEGQNVTLSCEQNLNHDAMYWYRQDPGQGLRLIYYSQIVNDFQKGDIAEGYSVSREKKESFPLTVTSAQKNPTAFYLCASSTPAAGGLDTQYFGPGTRLTVL.

The chain carries TRBV28 and TRBJ2-7, with D tentatively TRBD1 (5 bases). CDR3 length: 13 residues. With 7 bases removed from V and 6 bases from J, the gap between germline ends came to 16 bases. CDR1 and CDR2 (germline): MDHEN, SYDVKM. The DNA of the CDR3 is TGTGCCAGCACCCCAGGCAGGGTTGCCGAGCAGTACTTC. Residues: CASTPGRVAEQYF. The variable domain in full, completed from reference TRBV28 and TRBJ2-7, reads DVKVTQSSRYLVKRTGEKVFLECVQDMDHENMFWYRQDPGLGLRLIYFSYDVKMKEKGDIPEGYSVSREKKERFSLILESASTNQTSMYLCASTPGRVAEQYFGPGTRLTVT.

This chain joins TRBV18 and TRBJ2-7; 9 nucleotides match TRBD1. The CDR3 consists of 15 residues. The junction had 10 bases not matched to a gene; V was cut back by 5 bases and J by 5 bases. From germline, CDR1 is KGHSH and CDR2 LQKENI. The CDR3 loop is CASSLQGQGNNEQYF. The CDR3 DNA reads TGTGCCAGCTCATTACAGGGACAGGGAAACAACGAGCAGTACTTC.

V usage is TRBV5-1 and J usage is TRBJ2-3; 9 bases line up with TRBD1. The V segment lost 4 bases and the J segment 3 bases; nucleotides outside the gene matches: 6. There are 15 residues in the CDR3. The germline gives CDR1 SGHRS, CDR2 YFSETQ. The CDR3 DNA follows: TGCGCCAGCAGCCAGGACAGGGGTGAGACAGATACGCAGTATTTT. It yields the protein CASSQDRGETDTQYF.

Remarks on this clone: In the same sample, other DNA sequences code for this CDR3. The chain employs TRBV5-1 and TRBJ1-1; 9 nucleotides agree with TRBD1. The CDR3 loop spans 14 amino acids. Trimming cost V 4 bases and J 3 bases; bases outside gene matches: 4. Germline V lookup: CDR1 SGHRS, CDR2 YFSETQ. The DNA for the CDR3 is TGCGCCAGCAGCCCCAGGACAGGGGACACTGAAGCTTTCTTT. Translated: CASSPRTGDTEAFF.

The chain has TRBV5-8 and TRBJ1-2; 8 bases are shared with TRBD1. Trimming at V came to 4 bases and at J to 0 bases, leaving 5 bases not matched to a gene. The CDR3 spans 15 residues. CDR1 and CDR2 (germline): SGHTS, YDEGEE. The CDR3 coding sequence is TGTGCCAGCAGCGGACCGGGACAGGCTAACTATGGCTACACCTTC. Translating gives CASSGPGQANYGYTF.

The gene calls are TRBV11-2 and TRBJ1-1, with TRBD1 as a possible D gene (5 bases). This CDR3 region has 14 residues. Trimming cost V 1 base and J 8 bases, with 14 bases left between them. Germline assignment: CDR1 SGHAT and CDR2 FQNNGV. The CDR3, as DNA: TGTGCCAGCAGCTTAGTCCACCCCCAGGGAGAAGCTTTCTTT. Translating it yields CASSLVHPQGEAFF.

This chain uses TRBV3-1 (or the pseudogene TRBV3-2) with TRBJ2-2; TRBD2 might be the D (6 bases). Germline V gene data show CDR1 as LGHDT and CDR2 as YNNKEL (reference sequence). V shed 8 bases and J shed 2 bases, with 12 bases lying between them. The length of the CDR3 is 14 residues. DNA of the CDR3: TGTGCCAGCCGACCGGGAGCCAACACCGGGGAGCTGTTTTTT. Encoded protein: CASRPGANTGELFF.

The V gene is TRBV30, the J gene TRBJ2-3; 9 positions agree with TRBD2. CDR3 size: 16 residues. Germline values: CDR1 GTSNPN, CDR2 SVGIG (reference sequence). Unmatched junction bases numbered 8, after V lost 2 bases and J lost 2 bases. CDR3 in DNA: TGTGCCTGGAGTCTACTGACTAGCGGACACACAGATACGCAGTATTTT. It codes for CAWSLLTSGHTDTQYF. Supplemented by reference TRBV30 and TRBJ2-3, the full variable domain reads SQTIHQWPATLVQPVGSPLSLECTVEGTSNPNLYWYRQAAGRGLQLLFYSVGIGQISSEVPQNLSASRPQDRQFILSSKKLLLSDSGFYLCAWSLLTSGHTDTQYFGPGTRLTVL.

The chain recombines TRBV2 with TRBJ1-2; 11 bases map to TRBD1. The trim removed 6 bases at V and 4 bases at J, leaving 4 bases unmatched. The CDR3 extends over 14 amino acids. Germline values: CDR1 SNHLY, CDR2 FYNNEI. Here the CDR3 reads CASSRTGGLYGYTF. CDR3 DNA: TGTGCCAGCAGCCGGACAGGGGGCCTCTATGGCTACACCTTC.

CDR3 region: CASTQGSYGYTF. As DNA, the CDR3 is TGTGCCAGCACCCAGGGGTCATATGGCTACACCTTC. The chain combines TRBV9 with TRBJ1-2; perhaps TRBD1 as D (6 bases). CDR3 length: 12 amino acids. Trimming left V 6 bases short and J 5 bases short, with 11 bases between. From germline, CDR1 is SGDLS and CDR2 YYNGEE.

This clone has a single count. The chain employs TRBV25-1 and TRBJ1-2; no firm D call. This CDR3 spans 13 amino acids. The ends were cut back, 4 bases at V and 2 bases at J, with 8 bases in the middle. Germline values: CDR1 MGHDK, CDR2 SYGVNS. The CDR3 DNA is TGTGCCAGCAGTGGGCCGGGAAACTATGGCTACACCTTC. Amino acid sequence: CASSGPGNYGYTF.

This chain links TRBV11-2 with TRBJ1-6; D may be TRBD1 (6 bases). Between the trimmed V and J ends, which lost 1 base and 5 bases, there was a span of 9 bases. In germline, CDR1 is SGHAT, CDR2 FQNNGV. The CDR3 has 15 residues. The CDR3 region has the DNA TGTGCCAGCAGCTTAGGTAGGGGGAATAATTCACCCCTCCACTTT. It yields the protein CASSLGRGNNSPLHF.

The chain has TRBV2 and TRBJ2-1; 10 nucleotides line up with TRBD2. The length of the CDR3 is 14 residues. Germline V gene data show CDR1 as SNHLY and CDR2 as FYNNEI. The J segment lost 7 bases and the V segment lost 4 bases, leaving 4 bases of the junction unmatched. CDR3: CASSVLAGINEQFF. CDR3 sequence (DNA): TGTGCCAGCAGTGTACTAGCGGGGATTAATGAGCAGTTCTTC.